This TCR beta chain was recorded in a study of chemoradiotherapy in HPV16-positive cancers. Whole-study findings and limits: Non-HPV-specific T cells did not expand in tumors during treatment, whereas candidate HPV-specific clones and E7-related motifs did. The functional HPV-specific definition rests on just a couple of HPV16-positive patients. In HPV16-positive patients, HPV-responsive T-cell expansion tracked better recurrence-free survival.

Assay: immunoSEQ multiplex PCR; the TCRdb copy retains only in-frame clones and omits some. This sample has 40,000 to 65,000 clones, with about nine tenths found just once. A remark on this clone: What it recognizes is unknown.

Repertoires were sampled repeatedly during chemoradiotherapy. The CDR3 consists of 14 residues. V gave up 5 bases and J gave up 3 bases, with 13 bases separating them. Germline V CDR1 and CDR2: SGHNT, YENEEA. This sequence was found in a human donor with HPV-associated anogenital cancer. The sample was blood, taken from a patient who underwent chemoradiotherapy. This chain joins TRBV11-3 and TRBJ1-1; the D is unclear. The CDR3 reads CASSPAGLYTEAFF. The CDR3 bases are TGTGCCAGCAGCCCTGCAGGCCTTTACACTGAAGCTTTCTTT.